This T cell receptor (beta chain) was obtained from a study of chemoradiotherapy in HPV16-positive cancers. Repertoires were generated with immunoSEQ multiplex PCR, while TCRdb's copy carries only in-frame clones and drops some. The table lists approximately 1,300 clones, more than 70% of them singletons. The TCR sequence derives from a human donor with HPV-associated anogenital cancer. Sequencing was performed on tumor tissue, taken from a patient who underwent chemoradiotherapy.

CDR3: CASSERLAGGRETQYF. The CDR3, as DNA: TGTGCCAGCAGCGAACGACTAGCGGGAGGGCGAGAGACCCAGTACTTC. The chain couples TRBV9 to TRBJ2-5; 14 bases are shared with TRBD2. CDR1 SGDLS and CDR2 YYNGEE come from the germline V gene. This CDR3 spans 16 amino acids. V dropped 3 bases and J dropped 4; count of bases not matched to a gene: 5.